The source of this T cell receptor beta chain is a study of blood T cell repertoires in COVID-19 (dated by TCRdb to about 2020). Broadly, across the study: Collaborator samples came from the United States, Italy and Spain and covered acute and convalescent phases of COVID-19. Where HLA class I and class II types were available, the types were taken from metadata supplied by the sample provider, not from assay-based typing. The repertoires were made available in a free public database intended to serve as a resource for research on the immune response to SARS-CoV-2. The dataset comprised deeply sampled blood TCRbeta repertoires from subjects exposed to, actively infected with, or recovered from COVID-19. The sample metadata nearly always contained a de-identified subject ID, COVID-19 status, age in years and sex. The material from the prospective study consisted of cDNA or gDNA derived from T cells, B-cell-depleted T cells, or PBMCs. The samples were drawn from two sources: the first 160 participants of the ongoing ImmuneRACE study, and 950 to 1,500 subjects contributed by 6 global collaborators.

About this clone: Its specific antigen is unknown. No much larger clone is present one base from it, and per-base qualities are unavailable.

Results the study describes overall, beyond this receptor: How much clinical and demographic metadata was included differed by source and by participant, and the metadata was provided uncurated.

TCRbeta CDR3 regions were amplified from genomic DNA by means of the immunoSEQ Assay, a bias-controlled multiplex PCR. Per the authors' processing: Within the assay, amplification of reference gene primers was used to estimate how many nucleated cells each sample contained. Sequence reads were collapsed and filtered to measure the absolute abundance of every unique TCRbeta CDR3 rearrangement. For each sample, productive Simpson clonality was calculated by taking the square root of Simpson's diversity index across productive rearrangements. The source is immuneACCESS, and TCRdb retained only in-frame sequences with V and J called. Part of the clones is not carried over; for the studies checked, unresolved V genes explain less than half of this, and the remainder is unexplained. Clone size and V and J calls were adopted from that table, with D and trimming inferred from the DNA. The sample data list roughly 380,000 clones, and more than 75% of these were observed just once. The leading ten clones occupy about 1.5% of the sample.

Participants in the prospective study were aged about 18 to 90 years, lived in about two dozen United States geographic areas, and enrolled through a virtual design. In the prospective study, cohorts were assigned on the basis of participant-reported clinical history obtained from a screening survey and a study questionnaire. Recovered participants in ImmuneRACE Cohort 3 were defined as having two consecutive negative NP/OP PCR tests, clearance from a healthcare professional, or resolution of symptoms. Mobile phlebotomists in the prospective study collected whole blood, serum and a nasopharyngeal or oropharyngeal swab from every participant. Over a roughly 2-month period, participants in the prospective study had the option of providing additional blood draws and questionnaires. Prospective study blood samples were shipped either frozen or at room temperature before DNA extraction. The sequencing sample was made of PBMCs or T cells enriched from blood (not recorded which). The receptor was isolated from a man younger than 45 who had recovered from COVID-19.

The CDR3 reads as follows: CASSYSGFSGESYTF. The sequenced DNA is TGTGCCAGCAGTTACTCGGGATTCTCAGGGGAGAGCTACACCTTC. This receptor chain uses TRBV6-2 or TRBV6-3 and TRBJ1-2; TRBD1 is a weak D gene call, 6 bases matching. Deletion took 0 bases off V and 9 bases off J, with a span of 17 bases between the germline ends. The cysteine opens and the phenylalanine closes a CDR3 of 15 amino acids. The DNA shown is the 45-base CDR3, in frame from base 1. The germline V gene gives CDR1 as MNHEY and CDR2 as SVGEGT.